This T cell receptor beta chain was obtained from a study of blood T cell repertoires in COVID-19. Whole-study context: COVID-19 samples, acute and convalescent, were from the United States, Italy and Spain. PBMCs, B-cell-depleted T cells, or T cells provided the cDNA or gDNA that made up the material.

As originally analysed: Researchers report that nucleated cell counts were estimated from reference gene primer amplification. TCRdb's copy holds only in-frame clones and misses some; the assay was immunoSEQ multiplex PCR. V and J calls and clone size are those listed in that table; D and trimming were worked out from the DNA. In the table there are 190,000 or so clones, around 87% of which are singletons. Trimming removed 3 bases from V and 10 bases from J, with 19 bases in between. CDR3 length equals 14 residues. Per the germline V gene, CDR1 is GTSNPN and CDR2 is SVGIG (reference sequence). This clone was seen once.

J is TRBJ2-1 and V is TRBV30; D gene ambiguous. The sequence was collected from a middle-aged man with active or convalescent COVID-19. What was sequenced was peripheral blood. The CDR3 loop reads CAWRKSLESPEQFF. In DNA form, the CDR3 reads TGTGCCTGGAGGAAGTCCTTAGAGTCCCCCGAGCAGTTCTTC.